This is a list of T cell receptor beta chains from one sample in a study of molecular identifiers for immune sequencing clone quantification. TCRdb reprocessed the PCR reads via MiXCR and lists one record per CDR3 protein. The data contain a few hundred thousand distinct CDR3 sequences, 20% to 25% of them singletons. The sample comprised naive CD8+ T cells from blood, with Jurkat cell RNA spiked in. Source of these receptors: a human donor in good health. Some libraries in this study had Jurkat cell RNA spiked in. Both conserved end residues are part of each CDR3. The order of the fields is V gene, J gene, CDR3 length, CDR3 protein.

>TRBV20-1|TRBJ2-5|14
CSASESGRQETQYF
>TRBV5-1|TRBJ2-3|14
CASSLVSNTDTQYF
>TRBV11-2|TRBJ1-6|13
CASSLENDSPLHF
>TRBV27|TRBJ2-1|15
CASSFTGPTYNEQFF
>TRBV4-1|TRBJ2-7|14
CASSQATLTYEQYF
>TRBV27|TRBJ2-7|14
CASSLSLGRDEQYF
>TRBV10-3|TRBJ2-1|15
CAISETGSSYNEQFF
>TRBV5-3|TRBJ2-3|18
CASRSGTSGGAHTDSQYF
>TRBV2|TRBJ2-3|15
CASSEYGRGTDTQYF
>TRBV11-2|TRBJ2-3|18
CASSWGLAGEVGTDTQYF
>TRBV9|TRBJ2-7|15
CASSPGGQLGYEQYF
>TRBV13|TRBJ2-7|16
CASSLGVGGGSYEQYF
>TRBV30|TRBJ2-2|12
CAWKGVPGELFF
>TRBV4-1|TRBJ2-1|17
CASSPTRTGIDYDEQFF
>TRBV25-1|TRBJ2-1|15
CASSEIAGVVNEQFF
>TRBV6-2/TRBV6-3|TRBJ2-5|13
CASAETGLGTQYF
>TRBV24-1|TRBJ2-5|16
CATSDRAQGDQETQYF
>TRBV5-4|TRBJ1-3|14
CASSFGYPGNTIYF
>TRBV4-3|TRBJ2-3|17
CASSQDSRGLGSDTQYF
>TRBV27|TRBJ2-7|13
CASSFQGAHEQYF
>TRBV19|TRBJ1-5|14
CASSIGREVQPQHF
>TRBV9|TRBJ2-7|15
CASSPTLGRGYEQYF
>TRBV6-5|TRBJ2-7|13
CASSYGISYEQYF
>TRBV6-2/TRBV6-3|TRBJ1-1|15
CASSYSRTGDTEAFF
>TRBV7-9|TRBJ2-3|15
CASSSTRGPPDTQYF
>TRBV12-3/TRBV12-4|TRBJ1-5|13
CASSTGSNQPQHF
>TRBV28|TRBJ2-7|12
CASRLSGDEQYF
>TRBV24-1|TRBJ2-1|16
CATSDLARDSYNEQFF
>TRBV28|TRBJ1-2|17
CASSLKPGQGEDYGYTF
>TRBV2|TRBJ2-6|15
CASSPTGIGANVLTF
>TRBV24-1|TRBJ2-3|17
CATSETQGRRRTDTQYF
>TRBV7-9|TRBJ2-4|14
CASSWDLKKNIQYF
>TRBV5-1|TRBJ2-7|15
CVSTGTSGGSGEQYF
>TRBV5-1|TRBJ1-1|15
CASSLAFGGLAEAFF
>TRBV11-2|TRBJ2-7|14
CASSFHRENYEQYF
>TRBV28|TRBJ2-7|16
CASSPRGTGLLYEQYF
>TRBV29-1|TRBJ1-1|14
CSVDREDPNTEAFF
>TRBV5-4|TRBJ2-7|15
CASSLGDHGSYEQYF
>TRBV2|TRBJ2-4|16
CASMGTETLAKNIQYF
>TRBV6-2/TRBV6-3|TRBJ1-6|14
CASTIRPGTMALHF
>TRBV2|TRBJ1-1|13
CARANRSGTEAFF
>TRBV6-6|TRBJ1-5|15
CASSYRGGQNQPQHF
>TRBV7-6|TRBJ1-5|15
CASSLEGTPNQPQHF
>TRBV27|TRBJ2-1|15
CASSLATNSYNEQFF
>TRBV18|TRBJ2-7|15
CASSPSAAASYEQYF
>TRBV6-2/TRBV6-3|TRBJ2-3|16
CASSYLSSGATDTQYF
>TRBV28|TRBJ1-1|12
CASSFVDTEAFF
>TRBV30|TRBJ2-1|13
CAWKGVGGNEQFF
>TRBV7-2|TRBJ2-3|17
CANSLLSGLAGTDTQYF
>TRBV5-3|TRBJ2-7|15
CASSLSIAGSYEQYF
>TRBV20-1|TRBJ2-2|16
CSARGTGGRNTGELFF
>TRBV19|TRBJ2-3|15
CASSEQGLSTDTQYF
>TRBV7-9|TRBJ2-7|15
CASSFSGTGVGEQYF